This TCR beta chain is from a study of control samples from healthy donors and cancer patients. Sequencing used immunoSEQ multiplex PCR; TCRdb keeps in-frame clones, though not all of them. Counted here are over 150,000 clones, approximately 92% occurring once; the ten biggest clones make up more than 1.3%. Trimming cost V 3 bases and J 1 base; bases outside gene matches: 5. The CDR3 has 15 amino acids. The germline CDR1 and CDR2 sequences are SGDLS and YYNGEE. Sequencing was carried out using blood. The clonotype was recovered from a man between 25 and 39 years old in good health. V is TRBV9 and J is TRBJ2-3, with 7 bases lining up with TRBD2. The CDR3 is CASSDSAGRTDTQYF. The CDR3 DNA is TGTGCCAGCAGCGATTCAGCGGGACGCACAGATACGCAGTATTTT.